This T cell receptor beta chain was recovered during a study of blood T cells in healthy people across ages. As concerns this clonotype: Its antigen is unidentified.

General study findings and limits: Among long-lived donors, naive CD4+ cells were more numerous and diversity higher than in aged donors.

With a J-beta primer mix and a sample-barcoded 5' primer, a second PCR ran roughly 6 to 11 cycles. One entry per CDR3 protein results from TCRdb running MiXCR on the 5' RACE reads. Of approximately 1,700,000 distinct CDR3 sequences in the sample, about two fifths were seen once. There were at least 5.5 micrograms of total RNA extracted from every sample. Losses at the gene ends were 1 base for V and 2 bases for J; bases not matched to a gene: 4. This CDR3 is built from 16 residues. Germline CDR1 is SGHAT and CDR2 is FQNNGV. The sequence was obtained from a human donor in good health. Sequenced material: blood. The J gene is TRBJ2-5, the V gene TRBV11-2; 10 bases fit TRBD1. The CDR3 DNA reads as TGTGCCAGCAGCTTAGTCGGACAGGGGGTACAAGAGACCCAGTACTTC. Protein sequence: CASSLVGQGVQETQYF. Filled out from reference TRBV11-2 and TRBJ2-5, the complete variable domain reads EAGVAQSPRYKIIEKRQSVAFWCNPISGHATLYWYQQILGQGPKLLIQFQNNGVVDDSQLPKDRFSAERLKGVDSTLKIQPAKLEDSAVYLCASSLVGQGVQETQYFGPGTRLLVL.